Below are 18 T cell receptor beta chains sequenced from a single sample in a study of T cell changes during pregnancy in multiple sclerosis. Generated by immunoSEQ multiplex PCR, the TCRdb table keeps only in-frame clones and is missing some. Among over 70,000 clones listed, about 92% were seen once. The source was peripheral blood, collected in the third trimester of pregnancy. The receptor set was obtained from a female donor in good health, enrolled as a control in a pregnancy study.

The sample holds one count of this clone. This chain uses TRBV5-6 with TRBJ2-3; 12 bases are shared with TRBD2. The CDR3 is made up of 16 amino acids. The germline gives CDR1 SGHDT, CDR2 YYEEEE. V lost 4 bases, J lost 3 bases, and 6 bases stayed unmatched. In nucleotides, the CDR3 is TGTGCCAGCAGCCCCGGGACTAGCGGGCCAACAGATACGCAGTATTTT. Its protein product is CASSPGTSGPTDTQYF.

The chain combines TRBV19 with TRBJ2-7; maybe TRBD2 (6 bases). V lost 5 bases and J lost 3, with 8 bases in between. This CDR3 region has 12 residues. From germline, CDR1 is LNHDA and CDR2 SQIVND (reference sequence). This CDR3 is CASSAGSYEQYF. The CDR3 bases are TGTGCCAGTAGTGCGGGGAGCTACGAGCAGTACTTC.

The gene calls are TRBV5-6 and TRBJ2-1, with TRBD1 identical over 7 bases. With 1 base clipped from V and 3 bases from J, the junction kept 4 bases outside the gene matches. The CDR3 runs 15 residues. Germline V gene sequence: CDR1 SGHDT, CDR2 YYEEEE. The CDR3 is CASSLLWDSYNEQFF. The CDR3, as DNA: TGTGCCAGCAGCTTGTTGTGGGACAGCTACAATGAGCAGTTCTTC.

The chain couples TRBV12-2 to TRBJ2-1; the D call in the table, TRBD2, was not verified against the DNA. TRBV12-2 is marked as a pseudogene. The length of the CDR3 is 16 residues. CDR3 region: CASRLAPSGRVNEQFF. For the CDR3, the DNA is TGTGCAAGTCGCTTAGCTCCTAGCGGGAGGGTCAATGAGCAGTTCTTC.

The chain links TRBV5-1 to TRBJ1-2, with TRBD1 matching over 8 bases. Unmatched junction bases numbered 18, after V lost 0 bases and J lost 8 bases. Germline V lookup: CDR1 SGHRS, CDR2 YFSETQ. The CDR3 sequence is 18 residues long. As DNA, the CDR3 is TGCGCCAGCAGCTTGGGTTTTCGGCCAGGGGGCGCGATAAAAGGCTACACCTTC. Its translation is CASSLGFRPGGAIKGYTF.

The chain couples TRBV11-2 to TRBJ1-1; D is possibly TRBD1 (5 bases). Per germline, CDR1 SGHAT and CDR2 FQNNGV. CDR3 length equals 13 residues. Trimming took 4 bases from V and 5 from J, leaving 11 bases between them. CDR3 sequence: CASSSGLGTEAFF. The CDR3 DNA follows: TGTGCCAGCAGCTCGGGACTAGGGACTGAAGCTTTCTTT. Supplemented by reference TRBV11-2 and TRBJ1-1, the full variable domain reads EAGVAQSPRYKIIEKRQSVAFWCNPISGHATLYWYQQILGQGPKLLIQFQNNGVVDDSQLPKDRFSAERLKGVDSTLKIQPAKLEDSAVYLCASSSGLGTEAFFGQGTRLTVV.

In nucleotides, the CDR3 is TGTGCCAGCAGCCAACGGGACAATGGCTACACCTTC. Its translation is CASSQRDNGYTF. The chain couples TRBV4-2 to TRBJ1-2, with D perhaps matching TRBD1 (6 bases). The CDR3 is made up of 12 amino acids. With 2 bases removed from V and 6 bases from J, the gap between germline ends came to 7 bases. Looked up from germline, CDR1 is LGHNA and CDR2 is YNFKEQ.

V gene TRBV5-6 combines with J gene TRBJ1-2, with a possible D match to TRBD1 (6 bases). Trimming pared 0 bases from V and 8 bases from J, leaving 11 bases between. Germline CDR1 is SGHDT and CDR2 is YYEEEE. This CDR3 comprises 13 residues. CDR3 amino acids: CASSLEGVGGYTF. DNA for the CDR3: TGTGCCAGCAGCTTGGAGGGGGTAGGGGGCTACACCTTC.

The CDR3 DNA reads TGTGCCAGCAGCTCCGAGAAACCTTCCTACAATGAGCAGTTCTTC. It translates to CASSSEKPSYNEQFF. V and J are TRBV5-4 and TRBJ2-1; D gene unclear. From germline, CDR1 is SGHNT and CDR2 YYREEE (reference sequence). V was pared by 3 bases and J by 1 base, with 11 bases between. The CDR3 totals 15 residues.

The V and J genes are TRBV7-6 and TRBJ2-1; D possibly corresponds to TRBD1 (5 bases). V was trimmed by 0 bases and J by 9 bases, leaving 18 bases between them. From germline, CDR1 is SGHVS and CDR2 FNYEAQ. The length of the CDR3 is 16 residues. The CDR3: CASSLATQGIHGEQFF. DNA for the CDR3: TGTGCCAGCAGCTTAGCAACTCAGGGTATACACGGTGAGCAGTTCTTC.

The chain combines TRBV18 with TRBJ1-5, with 7 bases that match TRBD1. The CDR3 has 13 amino acids. J lost 7 bases, V lost 6 bases, and 6 bases had no gene match. Germline loops: CDR1 KGHSH, CDR2 LQKENI. CDR3 nucleotides: TGTGCCAGCTCGACAGGGACGAGACAGCCCCAGCATTTT. This encodes CASSTGTRQPQHF.

J is TRBJ2-5 and V is TRBV12-5; D is perhaps TRBD1 (5 bases). V was pared by 4 bases and J by 5 bases, with 5 bases between. The germline V gene encodes CDR1 LGHNT and CDR2 FRNRAP. The CDR3 length is 11 residues. For the CDR3, the DNA is TGTGCTAGTGGTTCAGGGGAGACCCAGTACTTC. Translation gives CASGSGETQYF.

V gene TRBV28 combines with J gene TRBJ2-7; 8 bases line up with TRBD1. The germline V gene encodes CDR1 MDHEN and CDR2 SYDVKM. The CDR3 spans 15 residues. The V gene end was trimmed by 6 bases and the J gene end by 2 bases; junction bases not matched to a gene: 9. CDR3 sequence reads: CASSQWTGSAYEQYF. CDR3 sequence (DNA): TGTGCCAGCAGCCAGTGGACAGGGAGCGCCTACGAGCAGTACTTC.

This chain uses TRBV18 with TRBJ1-1; 10 bases match TRBD1. Germline values: CDR1 KGHSH, CDR2 LQKENI. With V trimmed by 1 base and J by 1 base, 12 bases remained unmatched. CDR3 length equals 19 residues. The CDR3 region has the DNA TGTGCCAGCTCACCACTGCCTCTGGGACAGGGGACCAGGAACACTGAAGCTTTCTTT. This codes for CASSPLPLGQGTRNTEAFF.

The V gene is TRBV4-2, the J gene TRBJ2-1, with 10 bases aligning to TRBD1. Germline CDR1 is LGHNA and CDR2 is YNFKEQ. The CDR3 length is 15 residues. The J segment lost 10 bases and the V segment lost 2 bases, leaving 8 bases of the junction unmatched. CDR3 sequence: CASSQPGQGPQEQFF. DNA of the CDR3: TGTGCCAGCAGCCAACCGGGACAGGGGCCCCAGGAGCAGTTCTTC.

This chain connects TRBV28 to TRBJ1-3; 7 nucleotides agree with TRBD1. The CDR3 is 14 amino acids. Germline trimming cut 2 bases from V and 5 bases from J; bases unmatched to any gene: 3. CDR1 MDHEN and CDR2 SYDVKM come from the germline V gene. DNA for the CDR3: TGTGCCAGCAGTTTAGGGACAGAGCGAAACACCATATATTTT. Translated, it gives CASSLGTERNTIYF.

This clone was seen only once. The V call is TRBV19, the J call TRBJ2-7, with D perhaps matching TRBD2 (6 bases). CDR1 is LNHDA, CDR2 SQIVND, per germline (reference sequence). V gave up 1 base and J gave up 6 bases, with 16 bases separating them. There are 15 residues in the CDR3. CDR3 sequence: CASSIVGGIPSEQYF. CDR3 nucleotides: TGTGCCAGTAGTATAGTGGGGGGAATCCCCTCCGAGCAGTACTTC.

The genes are TRBV7-9 and TRBJ2-7; 10 nucleotides agree with TRBD2. The CDR3 spans 15 residues. Germline V gene lookup returns CDR1 SEHNR and CDR2 FQNEAQ (reference sequence). V lost 5 bases, J lost 2 bases, and 6 bases stayed unmatched. CDR3 in DNA: TGTGCCAGCAGCCCCCCGCTAGCGGGAGCCTACGAGCAGTACTTC. Protein product: CASSPPLAGAYEQYF.